The rows below give T cell receptor beta chains drawn from one sample of a study of identical twins. From the 5' RACE reads, TCRdb called clonotypes with MiXCR, one entry per CDR3 protein. This repertoire shows a few hundred thousand distinct CDR3 sequences, roughly 13% found once; its top ten account for about 4.1%. These data were also reused for a study on yellow fever vaccine responses in identical twins.

Sequenced: memory (CD45RO+) T cells sorted from blood. The source is a woman aged 18 to 35 in good health. Each CDR3 is given with its conserved first and last residue. D genes are given only for firm matches. The size entry is marked missing in some rows and otherwise reads once, few, many or a size class.

D gene | clone size | CDR3 length | J gene | V gene | CDR3 protein | CDR3 DNA
. | many | 15 | TRBJ2-2 | TRBV24-1 | CATERRGTNTGELFF | TGTGCCACGGAGAGGAGGGGCACGAACACCGGGGAGCTGTTTTTT
TRBD1 | many | 16 | TRBJ2-3 | TRBV24-1 | CATSDPMIHRGEQQYF | TGTGCCACCAGTGATCCCATGATCCACAGGGGGGAACAGCAGTATTTT
TRBD2 | many | 16 | TRBJ2-5 | TRBV9 | CASSVGLAVVQETQYF | TGTGCCAGCAGCGTCGGACTAGCTGTCGTGCAAGAGACCCAGTACTTC
TRBD1 | . | 17 | TRBJ2-1 | TRBV4-3 | CASSQDTGTGGFNEQFF | TGCGCCAGCAGCCAAGATACCGGGACAGGGGGTTTCAATGAGCAGTTCTTC
. | few | 15 | TRBJ2-5 | TRBV20-1 | CSARALQTSTETQYF | TGCAGTGCTAGAGCACTCCAGACTAGTACAGAGACCCAGTACTTC
. | many | 17 | TRBJ2-3 | TRBV6-4 | CASSESPGQPGTDTQYF | TGTGCCAGCAGCGAGTCCCCGGGTCAGCCGGGCACAGATACGCAGTATTTT
TRBD1 | few | 18 | TRBJ2-5 | TRBV15 | CATSRDLALTGVRETQYF | TGTGCCACCAGCAGAGATCTGGCCCTGACAGGGGTCCGAGAGACCCAGTACTTC
. | many | 14 | TRBJ2-7 | TRBV5-1 | CASSATDPSYEQYF | TGCGCCAGCAGCGCGACAGATCCCTCCTACGAGCAGTACTTC
. | few | 13 | TRBJ2-7 | TRBV2 | CASRRDGRYEQYF | TGTGCCAGTAGACGGGACGGACGCTACGAGCAGTACTTC
TRBD2 | many | 16 | TRBJ2-1 | TRBV6-5 | CASSILAGGSYNEQFF | TGTGCCAGCAGTATACTAGCGGGAGGCTCCTACAATGAGCAGTTCTTC
. | few | 13 | TRBJ2-6 | TRBV14 | CASHLSGANVLTF | TGTGCCAGTCACCTCTCTGGGGCCAACGTCCTGACTTTC
. | many | 13 | TRBJ2-7 | TRBV12-3/TRBV12-4 | CASSPPQRYEQYF | TGTGCCAGCAGTCCTCCCCAACGCTACGAGCAGTACTTC
. | few | 11 | TRBJ1-2 | TRBV25-1 | CASREGYGYTF | TGTGCCAGCAGAGAGGGTTATGGCTACACCTTC
TRBD1 | few | 13 | TRBJ1-1 | TRBV6-1 | CASRQGANTEAFF | TGTGCCAGCCGACAGGGCGCGAACACTGAAGCTTTCTTT
. | . | 17 | TRBJ2-3 | TRBV21-1 | CASSNPTGEALTDTQYF | TGTGCCAGCAGCAACCCAACAGGGGAAGCCCTCACAGATACGCAGTATTTT
. | . | 11 | TRBJ2-5 | TRBV3-1 | CASSWFQTQYF | TGTGCCAGCAGCTGGTTCCAGACCCAGTACTTC
TRBD1 | many | 18 | TRBJ2-4 | TRBV29-1 | CSVQPGTGGIVAKNIQYF | TGCAGCGTTCAACCCGGGACAGGGGGCATCGTAGCCAAAAACATTCAGTACTTC
TRBD1 | few | 12 | TRBJ2-7 | TRBV10-3 | CAMGDRSYEQYF | TGTGCCATGGGGGACAGGTCCTACGAGCAGTACTTC
. | many | 15 | TRBJ2-2 | TRBV5-1 | CASSLDRPNTGELFF | TGCGCCAGCAGCCTGGACAGACCGAACACCGGGGAGCTGTTTTTT
. | many | 15 | TRBJ2-1 | TRBV5-5 | CASTPQGSSYNEQFF | TGTGCCAGCACTCCCCAGGGGAGCTCCTACAATGAGCAGTTCTTC
TRBD1 | . | 14 | TRBJ2-3 | TRBV12-3/TRBV12-4 | CASSFLTGADTQYF | TGTGCCAGCAGTTTTTTGACAGGGGCAGATACGCAGTATTTT
. | few | 14 | TRBJ2-2 | TRBV7-3 | CASSLRVNTGELFF | TGTGCCAGCAGCTTAAGGGTTAACACCGGGGAGCTGTTTTTT
TRBD2 | few | 15 | TRBJ2-3 | TRBV5-6 | CASSGGGLAKDTQYF | TGTGCCAGCAGCGGGGGGGGACTAGCAAAAGATACGCAGTATTTT
. | . | 17 | TRBJ2-1 | TRBV3-1 | CATSKGRYRDFYNEQFF | TGTGCCACCTCCAAAGGCAGGTACAGGGACTTCTACAATGAGCAGTTCTTC
TRBD1 | many | 16 | TRBJ2-7 | TRBV28 | CASKQGATGSYSEQYF | TGTGCCAGCAAACAGGGGGCGACGGGGTCGTACAGCGAGCAGTACTTC
TRBD2 | . | 16 | TRBJ2-3 | TRBV10-3 | CAINAGTSGGYDTQYF | TGTGCCATCAATGCCGGGACTAGCGGGGGGTATGATACGCAGTATTTT
. | . | 17 | TRBJ2-6 | TRBV7-2 | CASRGDGGVVGANVLTF | TGTGCCAGCAGGGGAGATGGCGGGGTAGTTGGGGCCAACGTCCTGACTTTC
. | few | 14 | TRBJ2-3 | TRBV2 | CASKLGQNTDTQYF | TGTGCCAGCAAACTCGGACAGAACACAGATACGCAGTATTTT